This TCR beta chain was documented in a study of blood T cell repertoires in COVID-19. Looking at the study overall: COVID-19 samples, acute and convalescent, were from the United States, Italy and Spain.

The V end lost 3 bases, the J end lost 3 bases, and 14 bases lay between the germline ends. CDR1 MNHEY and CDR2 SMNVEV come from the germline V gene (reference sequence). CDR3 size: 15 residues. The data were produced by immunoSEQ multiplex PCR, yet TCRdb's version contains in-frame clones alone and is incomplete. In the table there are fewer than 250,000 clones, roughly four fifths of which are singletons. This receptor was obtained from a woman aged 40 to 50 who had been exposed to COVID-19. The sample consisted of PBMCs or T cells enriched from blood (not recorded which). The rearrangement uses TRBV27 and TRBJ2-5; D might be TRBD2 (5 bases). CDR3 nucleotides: TGTGCCAGCAGTTTCGTCCGGACTCTTGAAGAGACCCAGTACTTC. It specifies CASSFVRTLEETQYF.